Below, 31 T cell receptor beta chains from the same sample are listed, as sequenced in a study of T cell responses to AZD1222 COVID-19 vaccine. TCRdb's table, derived via immunoSEQ multiplex PCR, lists solely in-frame clones and lacks some. The table lists approximately 150,000 clones, approximately 93% of them singletons. Material: peripheral blood, obtained on day 0 of MenACWY control vaccination. These receptors all stem from an adult in good health.

The V call is TRBV3-1 (or the pseudogene TRBV3-2), the J call TRBJ1-3; D may be TRBD1 (6 bases). The CDR3 sequence is 17 residues long. Germline CDR1 LGHDT, CDR2 YNNKEL (reference sequence). The V end lost 4 bases, the J end lost 0 bases, and 16 bases lay between the germline ends. CDR3: CASSRLWTVSSGNTIYF. In DNA form, the CDR3 reads TGTGCCAGCAGCCGCTTATGGACAGTGAGCTCTGGAAACACCATATATTTT.

CDR3 in amino acids: CASSFRQGSNQPQHF. The CDR3 DNA sequence: TGTGCCAGCAGTTTCAGACAGGGTAGCAATCAGCCCCAGCATTTT. This sequence joins TRBV27 and TRBJ1-5; 7 bases are shared with TRBD1. V shed 3 bases, J shed 0 bases, and the junction held 2 bases outside the gene matches. The CDR3 spans 15 residues. Germline V gene lookup returns CDR1 MNHEY and CDR2 SMNVEV (reference sequence).

This rearrangement joins TRBV6-2 or TRBV6-3 to TRBJ2-3; D unclear. The CDR3 is made up of 13 amino acids. V lost 6 bases to trimming and J lost 7 bases, with 14 bases between them. The germline V gene has CDR1 MNHEY and CDR2 SVGEGT. The CDR3: CASSKLRLNTQYF. The CDR3 DNA reads TGTGCCAGCAGCAAGTTGCGACTCAATACGCAGTATTTT.

The V call is TRBV4-2, the J call TRBJ1-1, with 8 bases that match TRBD1. The CDR3 runs 15 residues. The ends lost 1 base at V and 4 bases at J; junction bases unmatched: 5. Germline values: CDR1 LGHNA, CDR2 YNFKEQ. The CDR3 reads CASSQVGQGFTEAFF. In DNA form, the CDR3 reads TGTGCCAGCAGCCAAGTCGGACAGGGATTCACTGAAGCTTTCTTT.

The chain carries TRBV24-1 and TRBJ2-3, with D possibly TRBD2 on 6 matching bases. Germline values: CDR1 KGHDR, CDR2 SFDVKD. V was cut by 4 bases and J by 0 bases, with 13 bases left in between. This CDR3 region has 16 residues. CDR3 in DNA: TGTGCCACCAGTGACGCGGGACGGAGAAGCACAGATACGCAGTATTTT. The encoded protein is CATSDAGRRSTDTQYF.

The J gene is TRBJ1-1, the V gene TRBV13; D gene unclear. V dropped 0 bases and J dropped 3 bases, with 8 bases sitting between them. This CDR3 region has 14 residues. Germline assignment: CDR1 PRHDT and CDR2 FYEKMQ (reference sequence). CDR3 sequence: CASSLGGAYTEAFF. Written as DNA, the CDR3 is TGTGCCAGCAGCTTAGGGGGTGCGTACACTGAAGCTTTCTTT.

V and J are TRBV7-8 and TRBJ1-3; D is possibly TRBD1 (5 bases). The germline V gene has CDR1 SGHVS and CDR2 FQNEAQ. Trimming took off 6 bases at V and 4 bases at J, with 19 bases between the two ends. CDR3 length: 16 residues. CDR3 DNA sequence: TGTGCCAGCAGTCCCCCGCACAGGATAAACGGAAACACCATATATTTT. This sequence encodes CASSPPHRINGNTIYF. The full variable domain, its missing parts supplied by reference TRBV7-8 and TRBJ1-3, is GAGVSQSPRYKVAKRGQDVALRCDPISGHVSLFWYQQALGQGPEFLTYFQNEAQLDKSGLPSDRFFAERPEGSVSTLKIQRTQQEDSAVYLCASSPPHRINGNTIYFGEGSWLTVV.

The rearrangement uses TRBV12-5 and TRBJ1-5, with TRBD1 matching 8 bases. The V gene end was trimmed by 7 bases and the J gene end by 0 bases; junction bases not matched to a gene: 14. Germline V CDR1 and CDR2: LGHNT, FRNRAP. This CDR3 region has 18 residues. The CDR3 DNA sequence: TGTGCTAGTGCCTTTTCGACCCACGGGACAGGTAGCAATCAGCCCCAGCATTTT. It specifies CASAFSTHGTGSNQPQHF.

The rearrangement joins TRBV29-1 to TRBJ2-1; D is uncertain. Germline assignment: CDR1 SQVTM and CDR2 ANQGSEA. CDR3 length equals 11 residues. The germline V and J ends were trimmed by 7 bases and 12 bases, with 16 bases remaining between them. For the CDR3, the DNA is TGCAGCGGAGGACCTTTAGGTCCGCAGTTCTTC. Protein: CSGGPLGPQFF.

The CDR3 region has the DNA TGTGCCAGCAGCAACCCTTGGACCACAGCAACTAATGAAAAACTGTTTTTT. Protein sequence: CASSNPWTTATNEKLFF. The chain links TRBV7-6 to TRBJ1-4, with D unresolved. The CDR3 contains 17 residues. The V and J ends lost 5 bases and 0 bases respectively, with 16 bases between them. CDR1 and CDR2 from the germline V gene are SGHVS and FNYEAQ.

This clone was seen once. The chain carries TRBV19 and TRBJ1-1; 7 nucleotides align to TRBD1. Trimming at V came to 10 bases and at J to 4 bases, leaving 9 bases not matched to a gene. The CDR3 is 13 residues long. Germline V gives CDR1 LNHDA, CDR2 SQIVND (reference sequence). The CDR3, as DNA: TGTGCCACCGGGAGGGGACAGTCCACTGAAGCTTTCTTT. It specifies CATGRGQSTEAFF.

The genes are TRBV19 and TRBJ1-2; the D gene is possibly TRBD1 (6 bases). The CDR3 runs 14 residues. Per the germline V gene, CDR1 is LNHDA and CDR2 is SQIVND (reference sequence). The V and J ends lost 3 bases and 4 bases respectively, with 12 bases between them. This CDR3 is CASSITGFRYGYTF. In nucleotides, the CDR3 is TGTGCCAGTAGTATTACAGGGTTCCGCTATGGCTACACCTTC.

The chain combines TRBV12-3 or TRBV12-4 with TRBJ1-2; D unclear. The CDR3 has 13 amino acids. Trimming removed 4 bases at V and 6 bases at J, with 12 bases between. CDR3 coding DNA: TGTGCCAGCAGTTATGGAGGTATCGATGGCTACACCTTC. Its protein is CASSYGGIDGYTF.

This chain connects TRBV4-1 to TRBJ1-5; D not resolved. This CDR3 comprises 18 residues. CDR1 MGHRA and CDR2 YSYEKL come from the germline V gene. V was trimmed by 0 bases and J by 2 bases, leaving 17 bases between them. This CDR3 is CASSQDTILGVGNQPQHF. Written as DNA, the CDR3 is TGCGCCAGCAGCCAAGATACGATTTTGGGTGTTGGCAATCAGCCCCAGCATTTT.

The genes are TRBV5-4 and TRBJ2-1, with 7 nucleotides matching TRBD1. CDR3 length: 15 amino acids. Looked up from germline, CDR1 is SGHNT and CDR2 is YYREEE (reference sequence). V was clipped by 4 bases and J by 0 bases; unmatched bases: 4. CDR3 nucleotide sequence: TGTGCCAGCAGCCAGACAGGGAGCTCCTACAATGAGCAGTTCTTC. Amino acids: CASSQTGSSYNEQFF.

The table lists this clone with a count of one. The genes are TRBV3-1 (or the pseudogene TRBV3-2) and TRBJ2-1, with TRBD2 matching 7 bases. The V and J ends lost 4 bases and 3 bases, in that order; junction bases with no gene match: 9. The CDR3 is 16 amino acids. CDR1 LGHDT and CDR2 YNNKEL come from the germline V gene (reference sequence). The DNA of the CDR3 is TGTGCCAGCAGCCCGGATCCCCAGCGGGGCTACAATGAGCAGTTCTTC. It is translated as CASSPDPQRGYNEQFF.

The chain joins TRBV2 to TRBJ1-5; D remains unclear. This CDR3 is built from 15 residues. The V end lost 5 bases, the J end lost 7 bases, and 18 bases lay between the germline ends. Germline V gene lookup returns CDR1 SNHLY and CDR2 FYNNEI. CDR3 amino acids: CASSRAYPSRQPQHF. CDR3 nucleotide sequence: TGTGCCAGCAGTCGGGCATACCCCAGTAGGCAGCCCCAGCATTTT.

This chain joins TRBV19 and TRBJ1-5; D remains ambiguous. This CDR3 is 14 amino acids long. CDR1 is LNHDA, CDR2 SQIVND, per germline (reference sequence). V lost 7 bases, J lost 7 bases, and 17 bases lay in between. The CDR3 protein is CASTKGGNRQPQHF. The CDR3, as DNA: TGTGCCAGTACCAAGGGCGGGAATAGGCAGCCCCAGCATTTT.

The rearrangement links TRBV29-1 to TRBJ2-5, with 7 bases matching TRBD1. The V gene end was trimmed by 0 bases and the J gene end by 5 bases; junction bases not matched to a gene: 6. Per germline, CDR1 SQVTM and CDR2 ANQGSEA. The CDR3 is 14 residues long. CDR3 amino acids: CSVEEPGGGETQYF. The DNA of the CDR3 is TGCAGCGTTGAAGAACCAGGGGGTGGGGAGACCCAGTACTTC.

This rearrangement joins TRBV19 to TRBJ1-2; D possibly corresponds to TRBD1 (5 bases). The V gene's germline CDR1 is LNHDA and CDR2 SQIVND (reference sequence). Trimming took 3 bases from V and 3 from J, leaving 8 bases between them. The CDR3 sequence is 13 residues long. The CDR3 region is CASSILRDYGYTF. In DNA, the CDR3 is TGTGCCAGTAGTATTCTCAGGGACTATGGCTACACCTTC.

This rearrangement joins TRBV28 to TRBJ1-4; TRBD1 is a possible D gene (6 bases). V gave up 7 bases and J gave up 7 bases, with 13 bases separating them. CDR3 length equals 13 residues. From germline, CDR1 is MDHEN and CDR2 SYDVKM. DNA of the CDR3: TGTGCCAGCAACGGGGGCGCTATTGAAAAACTGTTTTTT. Protein: CASNGGAIEKLFF. The whole variable domain, filled in from reference TRBV28 and TRBJ1-4, reads DVKVTQSSRYLVKRTGEKVFLECVQDMDHENMFWYRQDPGLGLRLIYFSYDVKMKEKGDIPEGYSVSREKKERFSLILESASTNQTSMYLCASNGGAIEKLFFGSGTQLSVL.

The rearrangement links TRBV6-5 to TRBJ1-1, with D possibly being TRBD1 (5 bases). The germline V gene has CDR1 MNHEY and CDR2 SVGAGI. The CDR3 loop spans 15 amino acids. The ends were cut back, 5 bases at V and 0 bases at J, with 13 bases in the middle. CDR3 DNA: TGTGCCAGCAGTCGGGGAAGGGGCATGAACACTGAAGCTTTCTTT. Translation gives CASSRGRGMNTEAFF.

The V gene is TRBV5-6, the J gene TRBJ2-3; D is perhaps TRBD2 (5 bases). The V end was cut by 2 bases, the J end by 4 bases, with 11 bases between. This CDR3 has 14 residues. CDR1 is SGHDT, CDR2 YYEEEE, per germline. The CDR3 DNA sequence: TGTGCCAGCAGCTTCCCGAGGGCAGCAGATACGCAGTATTTT. Translating gives CASSFPRAADTQYF.

This chain uses TRBV5-4 with TRBJ1-2; a possible D gene is TRBD1 (5 bases). The CDR3 extends over 15 amino acids. Trimming shortened V by 4 bases and J by 4 bases, and 17 bases separated the two germline ends. Germline-derived CDR1 and CDR2 are SGHNT and YYREEE (reference sequence). CDR3 sequence: CASSADGGGAYGYTF. In nucleotides, the CDR3 is TGTGCCAGCAGCGCCGACGGGGGGGGTGCCTATGGCTACACCTTC. Based on the CDR3 plus reference TRBV5-4 and TRBJ1-2, the full variable domain is ETGVTQSPTHLIKTRGQQVTLRCSSQSGHNTVSWYQQALGQGPQFIFQYYREEENGRGNFPPRFSGLQFPNYSSELNVNALELDDSALYLCASSADGGGAYGYTFGSGTRLTVV.

This clone has only one observation. The chain joins TRBV10-3 to TRBJ1-2; D is uncertain. This CDR3 is 14 amino acids long. The germline gives CDR1 ENHRY, CDR2 SYGVKD. V lost 0 bases to trimming and J lost 5 bases, with 10 bases between them. The CDR3 here is CAISESGRGYGYTF. The DNA for the CDR3 is TGTGCCATCAGTGAGTCGGGCCGAGGTTATGGCTACACCTTC.

This sequence joins TRBV7-2 and TRBJ1-5; D is possibly TRBD1 (5 bases). Germline V gene lookup returns CDR1 SGHTA and CDR2 FQGNSA. This CDR3 contains 15 residues. The V end was cut by 5 bases, the J end by 1 base, with 12 bases between. The CDR3 nucleotides read TGTGCCAGCAGCCCGGGACGGGTGAGCAATCAGCCCCAGCATTTT. Its translation is CASSPGRVSNQPQHF.

The chain uses TRBV11-1 and TRBJ1-1; 12 nucleotides agree with TRBD1. Germline V gene sequence: CDR1 SGHAT, CDR2 FQDESV (reference sequence). The CDR3 spans 16 residues. Trimming took 5 bases from V and 4 from J; bases not matched to a gene: 8. The CDR3 region has the DNA TGTGCCAGCAGCCTAGGGACAGGGGGCGGTGGCACTGAAGCTTTCTTT. Protein: CASSLGTGGGGTEAFF.

This clone appeared a single time. This chain connects TRBV4-3 to TRBJ1-3; D is ambiguous. V lost 4 bases, J lost 0 bases, and 13 bases lay in between. This CDR3 has 16 amino acids. Germline V gene lookup returns CDR1 LGHNA and CDR2 YSLEER. DNA of the CDR3: TGCGCCAGCAGCCGGCTGAACACAAACTCTGGAAACACCATATATTTT. It specifies CASSRLNTNSGNTIYF.

The rearrangement joins TRBV18 to TRBJ2-1; 9 nucleotides match TRBD2. Unmatched junction bases numbered 9, after V lost 3 bases and J lost 6 bases. There are 16 residues in the CDR3. Germline values: CDR1 KGHSH, CDR2 LQKENI. The chain's CDR3 is CASSPPSGRQGNEQFF. DNA of the CDR3: TGTGCCAGCTCACCCCCCAGCGGGAGGCAGGGCAATGAGCAGTTCTTC.

The genes are TRBV18 and TRBJ1-1; D is ambiguous. This CDR3 spans 14 amino acids. The germline V and J ends were trimmed by 5 bases and 7 bases, with 17 bases remaining between them. CDR1 and CDR2 (germline): KGHSH, LQKENI. The CDR3 DNA is TGTGCCAGCTCATACGGGAGACGGAACGGTGAAGCTTTCTTT. It specifies CASSYGRRNGEAFF.

V gene TRBV11-2 combines with J gene TRBJ1-4, with TRBD1 identical over 12 bases. Germline values: CDR1 SGHAT, CDR2 FQNNGV. The CDR3 has 15 residues. V lost 4 bases and J lost 7; bases outside the gene matches: 4. In DNA form, the CDR3 reads TGTGCCAGCAGCTCGGGGACAGGGGGCGTTGAAAAACTGTTTTTT. It encodes CASSSGTGGVEKLFF.